Given below is one T cell receptor beta chain in context. The target antigen is unknown. Time point here: cycle 4 day 1 (C4D1), after six to seven weeks of nivolumab. Every single patient, without exception, relapsed after autologous stem cell transplantation, and brentuximab vedotin exposure varied. This CDR3 spans 15 amino acids. Germline V gene sequence: CDR1 MNHEY, CDR2 SVGAGI. V lost 6 bases, J lost 5 bases, and 12 bases stayed unmatched. Measured with immunoSEQ multiplex PCR; TCRdb has only the in-frame clones, and not every one. Of some 7,000 clones in the sample, around 75% were seen once. The entry originates in a study of PD-1 blockade in classical Hodgkin lymphoma. Whole-study context: Each patient was given nivolumab 3 mg/kg through a vein every 2 weeks.

Whole-study results and caveats: The study reported lower baseline TCR diversity in newly diagnosed patients than in healthy donors.

V is TRBV6-5 and J is TRBJ2-5; 7 bases are a match to TRBD2. The source material was peripheral blood mononuclear cells (PBMCs), sampled before the fourth cycle of nivolumab. The sequence was obtained from a human donor with classical Hodgkin lymphoma. CDR3 residues: CASRTNPTSRETQYF. The CDR3 coding sequence is TGTGCCAGCAGAACTAATCCGACTAGCCGGGAGACCCAGTACTTC.